This section outlines one TCR beta chain sequence together with its context. This receptor's antigen is unknown. Within one base of it there is no much larger clone, and no base qualities were kept. These data are taken from a study of blood T cell repertoires in COVID-19 (dated by TCRdb to the early 2020s). In terms of the full investigation: Samples from collaborators originated in the United States, Italy and Spain and spanned both the acute and convalescent phases of COVID-19. A freely available public database, intended as a resource for researchers studying the immune response to SARS-CoV-2, is where the repertoires were released. HLA class I and class II types, where available, came from metadata supplied by the sample provider rather than from assay-based typing. A de-identified subject ID, COVID-19 status, age in years and sex were almost always included in the sample metadata. The samples were drawn from the first 160 participants of the ongoing ImmuneRACE study and from 950 to 1,500 subjects provided by 6 global collaborators. The prospective study material was composed of cDNA or gDNA derived from T cells, B-cell-depleted T cells, or PBMCs. Subjects who had been exposed to COVID-19, were actively infected with it, or had recovered from it provided the deeply sampled blood TCRbeta repertoires that made up the dataset. The investigation overall reported the following: Clinical and demographic metadata were provided uncurated, with the amount varying by source and participant.

In the prospective study, participants were about 18 to 95 years old, resided in approximately 22 geographic areas of the United States, and were enrolled through a virtual design. Cohort assignment in the prospective study relied on participant-reported clinical history from a screening survey and a study questionnaire. Exposed participants had been in contact with someone with a PCR-confirmed or clinician-diagnosed COVID-19 case within 2 weeks of study entry. In the prospective study, mobile phlebotomists collected whole blood, serum and a nasopharyngeal or oropharyngeal swab from each participant. Over a roughly 2-month period, participants in the prospective study had the option of providing additional blood draws and questionnaires. Prospective study blood samples were shipped either frozen or at room temperature before DNA extraction. The immunoSEQ Assay, a bias-controlled multiplex PCR, was used to amplify TCRbeta CDR3 regions from genomic DNA. The source study handled its data this way. The number of nucleated cells in each sample was estimated by amplification of reference gene primers within the assay. To quantify the absolute abundance of each unique TCRbeta CDR3 rearrangement, sequence reads were collapsed and filtered. For each sample, productive Simpson clonality was calculated as the square root of Simpson's diversity index across productive rearrangements. Sourced from immuneACCESS, this table was stored by TCRdb with only in-frame sequences that have V and J called. A share of the clones is absent; for the studies checked, an unresolved V gene accounts for under half, and the remainder has no known explanation. For V, J and clone size, that table is used; D and trimming come from the DNA. The sample records around 250,000 clones, approximately 89% of which are singletons. Over 3% of the sample belongs to the ten largest clones.

The receptor was isolated from a woman between 35 and 50 years old who had been exposed to COVID-19. The specimen was PBMCs or T cells enriched from blood (not recorded which).

For the CDR3, the sequence is CASSLAGSEKLFF. The nucleotides read TGCGCCAGCAGCTTGGCAGGGTCTGAAAAACTGTTTTTT. The chain joins TRBV5-1 to TRBJ1-4; TRBD1 could be the D gene, as 5 bases match. Trimming costs V 0 bases and J 7 bases, and their ends lie 7 bases apart. From cysteine to phenylalanine, the CDR3 is 13 amino acids long. CDR3 DNA is the only sequence kept; it has 39 bases, read in frame from the first base. According to the germline V gene, CDR1 reads SGHRS and CDR2 reads YFSETQ.